Reported below is one TCR beta chain. The entry originates in a study of T cell repertoires in cytomegalovirus infection. CDR3 size: 16 residues. Germline loops: CDR1 LNHDA, CDR2 SQIVND (reference sequence). Trimming removed 5 bases from V and 3 bases from J, with 19 bases in between. TCRdb reprocessed the reads with MiXCR, giving one entry per CDR3 protein. Here the sample spans hundreds of thousands of distinct CDR3 sequences, approximately 25% being singletons. This TCR derives from a human donor in good health (CMV status not recorded). Some clones in this sample may be carry-over from other donors' samples. The rearrangement uses TRBV19 and TRBJ1-2; tentatively, D is TRBD1 (6 bases). The sample comprised CD8+ T cells from PBMCs. Here the CDR3 DNA reads TGTGCCAGTAGTGATGCACCCCGGACAGCTTACTATGGCTACACCTTC. Translated, it gives CASSDAPRTAYYGYTF.